The 12 T cell receptor beta chains below all came from one sample that was sequenced in a study of shared clonotypes between healthy human individuals. Terminally differentiated effector memory CD45RA+ cells were excluded from the naive CD8 cells, which were CD45RO-negative and positively selected for CCR7. Profiled with immunoSEQ multiplex PCR; TCRdb holds only in-frame clones, not every one. The top ten hold 0.3% of the sample, which has roughly 570,000 clones, about 98% seen once. The sample was naive CD8+ T cells sorted from blood. These receptors were taken from a young man in good health.

CDR3 loop: CASTSPLGTVDGYTF. CDR3 nucleotides: TGTGCCAGTACTTCCCCCCTAGGAACAGTCGATGGCTACACCTTC. J is TRBJ1-2 and V is TRBV19; the D is unclear. V lost 7 bases and J 6 bases, leaving 21 bases between the germline ends. This CDR3 has 15 amino acids. Germline assignment: CDR1 LNHDA and CDR2 SQIVND (reference sequence).

The chain joins TRBV6-5 to TRBJ1-3; no definite D call. Germline CDR1 MNHEY, CDR2 SVGAGI. V was shortened by 3 bases and J by 4 bases, with 13 bases between the two germline ends. The CDR3 covers 15 residues. In DNA form, the CDR3 reads TGTGCCAGCAGTTATAAGGGTGCCCGCGGAAACACCATATATTTT. Its protein is CASSYKGARGNTIYF.

This chain joins TRBV4-1 and TRBJ2-1, with a weak D call TRBD2 (5 bases). V was shortened by 1 base and J by 7 bases, with 11 bases between the two germline ends. The CDR3 consists of 14 residues. Germline V gene lookup returns CDR1 MGHRA and CDR2 YSYEKL. The DNA for the CDR3 is TGCGCCAGCAGCCAAGCGGAGGTAGGGAATGAGCAGTTCTTC. Its translation: CASSQAEVGNEQFF.

The CDR3 here is CASSLLSTPVTDTQYF. The CDR3, as DNA: TGTGCCAGCAGTTTACTGTCCACTCCGGTCACAGATACGCAGTATTTT. The chain combines TRBV27 with TRBJ2-3; D not resolved. In germline, CDR1 is MNHEY, CDR2 SMNVEV (reference sequence). This CDR3 has 16 amino acids. With 2 bases removed from V and 2 bases from J, the gap between germline ends came to 14 bases.

This clone was detected once. The J gene is TRBJ1-4, the V gene TRBV6-1; tentative D call: TRBD1 (6 bases). The V gene's germline CDR1 is MNHNS and CDR2 SASEGT. V was cut by 2 bases and J by 3 bases, with 10 bases left in between. The CDR3 has 15 residues. The CDR3: CASSEWDTPNEKLFF. In nucleotides, the CDR3 is TGTGCCAGCAGTGAATGGGACACTCCTAATGAAAAACTGTTTTTT.

The V gene is TRBV7-9, the J gene TRBJ2-1; TRBD1 aligns across 10 bases. The CDR3 runs 17 residues. Trimming took 5 bases from V and 1 from J; bases not matched to a gene: 8. CDR1 and CDR2 from the germline V gene are SEHNR and FQNEAQ (reference sequence). The CDR3 spells CASSPGQGFKSYNEQFF. The DNA of the CDR3 is TGTGCCAGCAGCCCGGGACAGGGGTTCAAGTCCTACAATGAGCAGTTCTTC.

The CDR3 loop is CASSQGTGTAYEQYF. In nucleotides, the CDR3 is TGTGCCAGCAGCCAGGGGACAGGGACCGCCTACGAGCAGTACTTC. The V call is TRBV4-2, the J call TRBJ2-7, with TRBD1 identical over 9 bases. Germline V gives CDR1 LGHNA, CDR2 YNFKEQ. This CDR3 spans 15 amino acids. Trimming cost V 3 bases and J 2 bases; bases outside gene matches: 5.

The J gene is TRBJ2-2, the V gene TRBV9; D is unresolved. Trimming took 4 bases from V and 6 from J, leaving 10 bases between them. The CDR3 is 13 amino acids. The V gene's germline CDR1 is SGDLS and CDR2 YYNGEE. The chain's CDR3 is CASSPYSAGELFF. CDR3 bases: TGTGCCAGCAGCCCCTACAGCGCCGGGGAGCTGTTTTTT.

V and J are TRBV28 and TRBJ1-5; D gene uncertain. The V end lost 7 bases, the J end lost 9 bases, and 13 bases lay between the germline ends. Germline V gives CDR1 MDHEN, CDR2 SYDVKM. This CDR3 spans 12 amino acids. CDR3 protein: CASNHSQAPQHF. The CDR3 DNA follows: TGTGCCAGCAACCATTCCCAGGCGCCCCAGCATTTT.

The DNA for the CDR3 is TGTGCCAGCAGCCCCTTGATAACAGATACGCAGTATTTT. Its protein is CASSPLITDTQYF. The chain has TRBV5-4 and TRBJ2-3; D unresolved. Germline V gene lookup returns CDR1 SGHNT and CDR2 YYREEE (reference sequence). Deletions cut 4 bases from V and 3 bases from J, with 9 bases between. The CDR3 spans 13 residues.

This clone has just one count. V gene TRBV19 combines with J gene TRBJ2-1, with TRBD2 matching over 7 bases. With V trimmed by 0 bases and J by 4 bases, 9 bases remained unmatched. CDR1 and CDR2 (germline): LNHDA, SQIVND (reference sequence). The CDR3 covers 17 residues. The CDR3, as DNA: TGTGCCAGTAGTATAGATGGCGGCGGGAGTACTTACAATGAGCAGTTCTTC. This encodes CASSIDGGGSTYNEQFF. Full variable domain (outside the CDR3, taken from reference TRBV19 and TRBJ2-1): DGGITQSPKYLFRKEGQNVTLSCEQNLNHDAMYWYRQDPGQGLRLIYYSQIVNDFQKGDIAEGYSVSREKKESFPLTVTSAQKNPTAFYLCASSIDGGGSTYNEQFFGPGTRLTVL.

This chain uses TRBV9 with TRBJ1-3; unclear D gene. The CDR3 runs 13 residues. Germline assignment: CDR1 SGDLS and CDR2 YYNGEE. The V and J ends lost 3 bases and 4 bases respectively, with 8 bases between them. CDR3 protein: CASSAPVGNTIYF. CDR3 coding DNA: TGTGCCAGCAGCGCACCAGTAGGAAACACCATATATTTT.